Listed here are 7 T cell receptor beta chains from one sample, sequenced in a study of OX40 agonist ivuxolimab in advanced cancers. Assay: immunoSEQ multiplex PCR; the TCRdb copy retains only in-frame clones and omits some. The sample has tens of thousands of clones, about 86% seen once. Sequencing was performed on CD4+ or CD8+ T cells sorted from blood, taken in a trial of the OX40 agonist ivuxolimab. The receptors come from an adult with an advanced solid tumor such as melanoma, head and neck, liver or kidney cancer.

The rearrangement joins TRBV7-9 to TRBJ2-3, with D possibly TRBD2 on 5 matching bases. Germline V CDR1 and CDR2: SEHNR, FQNEAQ (reference sequence). The CDR3 runs to 14 residues. Trimming pared 5 bases from V and 3 bases from J, leaving 12 bases between. CDR3 residues: CASSRPPGTDTQYF. The CDR3 nucleotides are TGTGCCAGCAGCCGGCCCCCGGGGACAGATACGCAGTATTTT. The variable domain in full, with the rest retrieved from reference TRBV7-9 and TRBJ2-3, is DTGVSQNPRHKITKRGQNVTFRCDPISEHNRLYWYRQTLGQGPEFLTYFQNEAQLEKSRLLSDRFSAERPKGSFSTLEIQRTEQGDSAMYLCASSRPPGTDTQYFGPGTRLTVL.

This clone was seen a few times. The rearrangement joins TRBV4-1 to TRBJ1-6, with D hard to call. V gave up 0 bases and J gave up 11 bases, with 8 bases separating them. The CDR3 loop spans 13 amino acids. Germline loops: CDR1 MGHRA, CDR2 YSYEKL. DNA of the CDR3: TGCGCCAGCAGCCAAGATAGATTGGCACCCCTCCACTTT. This codes for CASSQDRLAPLHF.

The chain carries TRBV9 and TRBJ2-7; 9 positions match TRBD2. The germline V gene encodes CDR1 SGDLS and CDR2 YYNGEE. This CDR3 contains 14 residues. V trimming: 6 bases; J trimming: 2 bases; junction bases outside the gene matches: 6. CDR3 in DNA: TGTGCCAGCAACTTAGCGGGGGATCCCTACGAGCAGTACTTC. Translated, it gives CASNLAGDPYEQYF.

The V call is TRBV7-9, the J call TRBJ2-6, with 12 positions matching TRBD1. Per germline, CDR1 SEHNR and CDR2 FQNEAQ (reference sequence). This CDR3 region has 18 residues. J lost 0 bases, V lost 5 bases, and 5 bases had no gene match. The CDR3 bases are TGTGCCAGCAGCCCCGGGACAGGGGGCGCCTCTGGGGCCAACGTCCTGACTTTC. This translates into CASSPGTGGASGANVLTF.

This sequence joins TRBV5-6 and TRBJ1-2; no clear D gene. Trimming took 0 bases from V and 5 from J, leaving 14 bases between them. Germline V gene lookup returns CDR1 SGHDT and CDR2 YYEEEE. The CDR3 is 15 residues long. The CDR3 protein is CASSLGGVLNYGYTF. CDR3 coding DNA: TGTGCCAGCAGCTTGGGTGGGGTATTGAATTATGGCTACACCTTC.

This clone was counted a single time. The chain employs TRBV2 and TRBJ2-7; the D call may be TRBD1 or TRBD2 (5 bases each). The CDR3 covers 13 residues. V was cut by 7 bases and J by 3 bases, with 13 bases left in between. Germline values: CDR1 SNHLY, CDR2 FYNNEI. DNA for the CDR3: TGTGCCAGCATCCGGGACCGCAACTACGAGCAGTACTTC. This codes for CASIRDRNYEQYF.

The chain uses TRBV6-6 and TRBJ1-2; TRBD1 might be the D (6 bases). V lost 2 bases and J 8 bases, leaving 15 bases between the germline ends. Germline V gene data show CDR1 as MNHNY and CDR2 as SVGAGI (reference sequence). The CDR3 consists of 14 residues. CDR3 in DNA: TGTGCCAGCAGTTACGCCTCACAGGGATTAGGCTACACCTTC. Translated: CASSYASQGLGYTF.